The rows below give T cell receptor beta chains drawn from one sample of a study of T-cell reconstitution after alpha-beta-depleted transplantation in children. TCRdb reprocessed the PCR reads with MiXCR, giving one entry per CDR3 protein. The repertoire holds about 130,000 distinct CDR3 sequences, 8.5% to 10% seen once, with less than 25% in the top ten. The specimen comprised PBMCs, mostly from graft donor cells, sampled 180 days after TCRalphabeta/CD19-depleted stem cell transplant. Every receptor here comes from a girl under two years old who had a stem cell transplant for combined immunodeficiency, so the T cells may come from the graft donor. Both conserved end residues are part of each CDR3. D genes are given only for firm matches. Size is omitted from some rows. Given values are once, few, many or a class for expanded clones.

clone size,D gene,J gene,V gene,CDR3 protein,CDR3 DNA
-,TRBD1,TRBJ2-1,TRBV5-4,CASSPDRGAYNEQFF,TGTGCCAGCAGCCCTGACAGGGGAGCCTACAATGAGCAGTTCTTC
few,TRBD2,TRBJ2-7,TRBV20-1,CSAQTGTSPIPLEQYF,TGCAGTGCGCAGACCGGGACTAGCCCTATCCCCCTCGAGCAGTACTTC
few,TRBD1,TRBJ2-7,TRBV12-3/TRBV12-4,CASSAGGTLYEQYF,TGTGCCAGCAGTGCAGGGGGAACCCTATACGAGCAGTACTTC
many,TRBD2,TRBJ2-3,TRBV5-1,CASSELAGHTQYF,TGCGCCAGCAGCGAACTAGCGGGTCATACGCAGTATTTT
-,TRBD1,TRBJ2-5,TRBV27,CASRPGTVLQETQYF,TGTGCCAGCAGGCCCGGGACAGTACTACAAGAGACCCAGTACTTC
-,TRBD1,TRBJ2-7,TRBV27,CASSARQGVHEQYF,TGTGCCAGCAGTGCACGACAGGGAGTTCACGAGCAGTACTTC
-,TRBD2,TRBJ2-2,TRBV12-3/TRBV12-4,CASSWRGLAGGSTGELFF,TGTGCCAGCAGTTGGCGGGGGCTAGCGGGAGGGAGCACCGGGGAGCTGTTTTTT
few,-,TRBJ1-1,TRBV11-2,CASSFPGGQKAFF,TGTGCCAGCAGCTTCCCTGGGGGCCAGAAAGCTTTCTTT
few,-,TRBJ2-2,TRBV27,CASQDHRALAIGELFF,TGTGCCAGCCAGGACCACAGGGCGCTAGCGATCGGGGAGCTGTTTTTT
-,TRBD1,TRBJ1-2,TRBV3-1,CASSQRQGNYGYTF,TGTGCCAGCAGCCAAAGACAGGGGAACTATGGCTACACCTTC
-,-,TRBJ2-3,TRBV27,CASSLGGTPDTQYF,TGTGCCAGCAGTTTAGGGGGAACCCCAGATACGCAGTATTTT
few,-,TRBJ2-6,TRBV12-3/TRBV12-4,CASSFRRKVDSSGANVLTF,TGTGCCAGCAGTTTTAGAAGGAAAGTTGACTCCTCTGGGGCCAACGTCCTGACTTTC
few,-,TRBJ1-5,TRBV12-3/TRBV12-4,CASSLSLRGQPQHF,TGTGCCAGCAGTTTATCCCTGAGGGGTCAGCCCCAGCATTTT
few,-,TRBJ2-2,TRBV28,CASSSLVSSTGELFF,TGTGCCAGCAGTTCCCTAGTGAGTTCGACCGGGGAGCTGTTTTTT
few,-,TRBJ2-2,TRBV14,CASSQVGSTGELFF,TGTGCCAGCAGCCAAGTCGGGTCGACCGGGGAGCTGTTTTTT
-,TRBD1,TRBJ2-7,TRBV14,CASSRFFRDRAYEQYF,TGTGCCAGCAGCCGTTTTTTCCGGGACAGGGCCTACGAGCAGTACTTC
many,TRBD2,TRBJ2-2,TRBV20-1,CSAFPLTSGGHNTGELFF,TGCAGTGCATTCCCCTTGACTAGCGGGGGGCATAACACCGGGGAGCTGTTTTTT
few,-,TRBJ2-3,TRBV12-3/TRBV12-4,CASGPLGEAQYF,TGTGCCAGCGGCCCTTTGGGGGAAGCGCAGTATTTT
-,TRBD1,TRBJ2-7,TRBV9,CASSVDWDSPSYEQYF,TGTGCCAGCAGCGTAGATTGGGACAGCCCATCCTACGAGCAGTACTTC
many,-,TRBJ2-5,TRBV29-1,CSASHGPQETQYF,TGCAGCGCGTCCCACGGGCCCCAAGAGACCCAGTACTTC
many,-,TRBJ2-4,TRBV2,CASSEARGARAKNIQYF,TGTGCCAGCAGTGAAGCCAGAGGGGCGCGAGCCAAAAACATTCAGTACTTC
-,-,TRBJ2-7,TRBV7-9,CASSPGVSYEQYF,TGTGCCAGCAGCCCCGGGGTCTCCTACGAGCAGTACTTC
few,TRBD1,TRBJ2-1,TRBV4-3,CASSQVDRDYNEQFF,TGCGCCAGCAGCCAAGTGGACAGGGACTACAATGAGCAGTTCTTC
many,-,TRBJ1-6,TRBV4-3,CASSQDRGSPRNSPLHF,TGCGCCAGCAGCCAAGATAGAGGGTCTCCTCGCAATTCACCCCTCCACTTT
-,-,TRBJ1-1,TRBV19,CASSIRRGGNTEAFF,TGTGCCAGTAGTATAAGGAGAGGGGGGAACACTGAAGCTTTCTTT
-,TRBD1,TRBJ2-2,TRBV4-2,CASSQMILQGVDGELFF,TGTGCCAGCAGCCAAATGATTCTACAGGGGGTGGACGGGGAGCTGTTTTTT
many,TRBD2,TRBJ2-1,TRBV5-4,CASSFGLAGNEQFF,TGTGCCAGCAGCTTCGGACTAGCGGGCAATGAGCAGTTCTTC
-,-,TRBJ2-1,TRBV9,CASSVERGGLNEQFF,TGTGCCAGCAGCGTAGAAAGGGGGGGGCTCAATGAGCAGTTCTTC
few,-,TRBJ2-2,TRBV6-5,CASSYSAGNTGELFF,TGTGCCAGCAGTTACTCGGCCGGGAACACCGGGGAGCTGTTTTTT
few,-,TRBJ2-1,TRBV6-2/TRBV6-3,CASSFPTDFSSYNEQFF,TGTGCCAGCAGTTTCCCTACTGACTTCAGCTCCTACAATGAGCAGTTCTTC
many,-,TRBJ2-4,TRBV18,CASSPESWIQYF,TGTGCCAGCTCACCGGAGAGCTGGATTCAGTACTTC
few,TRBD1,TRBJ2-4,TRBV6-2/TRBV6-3,CASRGTGGKAKNIQYF,TGTGCCAGCAGGGGGACAGGGGGCAAGGCCAAAAACATTCAGTACTTC
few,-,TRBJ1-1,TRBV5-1,CASSSASVLGGTEAFF,TGCGCCAGCAGCTCCGCCTCGGTTCTAGGGGGCACTGAAGCTTTCTTT
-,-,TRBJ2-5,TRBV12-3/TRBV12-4,CASSPGPLGGGEWETQYF,TGTGCCAGCAGTCCCGGCCCCTTAGGGGGGGGCGAATGGGAGACCCAGTACTTC
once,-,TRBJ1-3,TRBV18,CASSPREITRSGNTIYF,TGTGCCAGCTCACCACGAGAGATTACTCGTTCTGGAAACACCATATATTTT
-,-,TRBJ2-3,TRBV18,CASSRAATDTQYF,TGTGCCAGCTCACGGGCAGCCACAGATACGCAGTATTTT
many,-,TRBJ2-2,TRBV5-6,CASAQGAGELFF,TGTGCCAGCGCCCAGGGAGCCGGGGAGCTGTTTTTT
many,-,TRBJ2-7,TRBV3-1,CASSPWTGTYEQYF,TGTGCCAGCAGCCCGTGGACGGGGACCTACGAGCAGTACTTC
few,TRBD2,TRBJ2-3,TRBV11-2,CASSWSHGTSGTYTDTQYF,TGTGCCAGCAGCTGGAGCCACGGGACTAGCGGGACCTATACAGATACGCAGTATTTT
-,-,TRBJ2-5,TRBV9,CASSVGGGAGETQYF,TGTGCCAGCAGCGTAGGTGGGGGGGCTGGAGAGACCCAGTACTTC
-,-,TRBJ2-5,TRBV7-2,CASTRAAYQETQYF,TGTGCCAGCACCCGAGCGGCGTACCAAGAGACCCAGTACTTC
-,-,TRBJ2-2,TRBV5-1,CASSLSGDSYLSNTGELFF,TGCGCCAGCAGCTTGAGCGGCGACAGTTACCTTTCGAACACCGGGGAGCTGTTTTTT
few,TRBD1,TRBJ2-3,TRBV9,CASSFWTGGIADTQYF,TGTGCCAGCAGCTTCTGGACAGGGGGCATCGCAGATACGCAGTATTTT
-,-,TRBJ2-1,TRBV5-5,CASSLGWAGSNEQFF,TGTGCCAGCAGCTTGGGGTGGGCAGGAAGCAATGAGCAGTTCTTC
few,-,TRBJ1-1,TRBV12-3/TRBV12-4,CASSSLTDLEAFF,TGTGCCAGCAGTTCCCTGACAGACCTTGAAGCTTTCTTT
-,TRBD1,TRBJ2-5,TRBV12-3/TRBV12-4,CASGGTGGLETQYF,TGTGCCAGCGGAGGGACAGGGGGCTTGGAGACCCAGTACTTC
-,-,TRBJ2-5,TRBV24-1,CATSDYRQETQYF,TGTGCCACCAGTGATTACCGACAAGAGACCCAGTACTTC
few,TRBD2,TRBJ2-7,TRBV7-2,CASSLTSSGSEYF,TGTGCCAGCAGCCTCACCAGTAGCGGGAGTGAGTACTTC
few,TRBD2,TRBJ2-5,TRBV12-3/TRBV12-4,CASSTSGRADETQYF,TGTGCCAGCAGCACGAGCGGGAGGGCCGATGAGACCCAGTACTTC
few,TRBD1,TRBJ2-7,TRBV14,CASSLGDREVYEQYF,TGTGCCAGCAGCCTGGGGGACAGGGAGGTCTACGAGCAGTACTTC
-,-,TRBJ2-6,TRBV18,CASSPSGRGTGANVLTF,TGTGCCAGCTCACCCTCAGGGCGAGGGACTGGGGCCAACGTCCTGACTTTC
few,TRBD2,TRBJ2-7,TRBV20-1,CSARDQTSGGAEQYF,TGCAGTGCTAGAGATCAGACTAGCGGGGGGGCCGAGCAGTACTTC
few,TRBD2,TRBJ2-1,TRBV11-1,CASSLVGLAGGHFYNEQFF,TGTGCCAGCAGCTTAGTCGGACTAGCGGGGGGGCATTTCTACAATGAGCAGTTCTTC
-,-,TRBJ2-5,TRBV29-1,CSVGPRDRRETQYF,TGCAGCGTGGGACCCAGGGACCGTCGAGAGACCCAGTACTTC